This entry is about one T cell receptor (beta chain). The study ran its PCR with 60 Vbeta and 13 Jbeta primers. This table comes from immunoSEQ multiplex PCR, and its TCRdb copy is limited to in-frame clones, with some not included. The table lists over 80,000 clones, about four fifths of them singletons. Per germline, CDR1 WNHNN and CDR2 SYGVQD (reference sequence). The trim removed 5 bases at V and 2 bases at J, leaving 5 bases unmatched. CDR3 length: 14 residues. This record comes from a study of cytomegalovirus exposure and HLA in healthy donors. The sequence came from a man between 40 and 49 years old in good health and CMV-seropositive. This sequence joins TRBV10-1 and TRBJ2-5; 7 nucleotides line up with TRBD1. Sequencing was carried out using PBMCs. Written as DNA, the CDR3 is TGCGCCAGCAGTACCGGGACAGCGCAAGAGACCCAGTACTTC. It encodes CASSTGTAQETQYF.